This is a list of T cell receptor beta chains from one sample in a study of the immune and genomic landscape of osteosarcoma. Only in-frame clones appear in the TCRdb table, and some are missing; sequencing was by immunoSEQ multiplex PCR. Of about 1,500 clones listed, approximately 69% are singletons. The sequenced sample consisted of metastatic tumor tissue from the lung. The source is a boy aged 5-17 years with osteosarcoma. Both conserved end residues are part of each CDR3. A D gene is named only where the DNA matches it firmly. Size is stated for part of the rows, as once, few or many counts, or as a class when the clone is expanded.

few,TRBJ2-1,TRBV4-3,-,TGCGCCAGCAGCCAGTCGGCCGGGGATGAGCAGTTCTTC,CASSQSAGDEQFF
few,TRBJ1-2,TRBV14,TRBD1,TGTGCCAGCAGCCCCCCGGGACAGTCCTATGGCTACACCTTC,CASSPPGQSYGYTF
-,TRBJ1-5,TRBV2,-,TGTGCCAGCAAGAAAGACGATCAGCCCCAGCATTTT,CASKKDDQPQHF
few,TRBJ2-7,TRBV9,TRBD2,TGTGCCAGCAGCGCCGGGACTAGTTCGTACGAGCAGTACTTC,CASSAGTSSYEQYF
-,TRBJ2-2,TRBV7-9,TRBD1,TGTGCCAGCAGCGGATCCGGGACAGGTGGTTCCGGGGAGCTGTTTTTT,CASSGSGTGGSGELFF
-,TRBJ1-2,TRBV19,-,TGTGCCAGTAGTCCCCGGGACAAATTATATGGCTACACCTTC,CASSPRDKLYGYTF
-,TRBJ2-3,TRBV2,-,TGTGCCAGCAGTACTAGTGCAGTTACGCAGTATTTT,CASSTSAVTQYF
few,TRBJ1-5,TRBV2,TRBD1,TGTGCCGGCAAACAGGGGGATCAGCCCCAGCATTTT,CAGKQGDQPQHF
few,TRBJ2-3,TRBV13,-,TGTGCCAGCAGCGTTCCCACAGATACGCAGTATTTT,CASSVPTDTQYF
-,TRBJ1-6,TRBV18,-,TGTGCCAGCTCACCCGACCAGGTCCGGAATTCACCCCTCCACTTT,CASSPDQVRNSPLHF
-,TRBJ2-7,TRBV7-2,TRBD1,TGTGCCAGCAGCCAGACAGGGGGTGACTACGAGCAGTACTTC,CASSQTGGDYEQYF
-,TRBJ2-7,TRBV4-2,-,TGTGCCAGCAGCCAAGATCAGCCAGGGCCTTCCTACGAGCAGTACTTC,CASSQDQPGPSYEQYF
-,TRBJ1-1,TRBV4-3,TRBD1,TGCGCCAGCAGCCAATCCAGGGGGGATGAAGCTTTCTTT,CASSQSRGDEAFF
few,TRBJ2-3,TRBV19,TRBD2,TGTGCCAGTAGTACGGGACTAGCAGATACGCAGTATTTT,CASSTGLADTQYF
-,TRBJ2-2,TRBV28,-,TGTGCCAGCAGTTTCGGCCCCAAGAAGAACACCGGGGAGCTGTTTTTT,CASSFGPKKNTGELFF
-,TRBJ1-3,TRBV5-8,-,TGTGCCAGCGGTGGGGGTTTACGCGGTTTATCGAGCTCTGGAAACACCATATATTTT,CASGGGLRGLSSSGNTIYF
few,TRBJ1-5,TRBV6-1,TRBD1,TGTGCCAGCAGTTCAGGACAGGGCAATCAGCCCCAGCATTTT,CASSSGQGNQPQHF
few,TRBJ1-2,TRBV2,-,TGTGCCAGCACATCCGGGACACCTCCCCTCTATGGCTACACCTTC,CASTSGTPPLYGYTF
-,TRBJ2-1,TRBV11-1,-,TGTGCCAGCAGCTTAGAAGTCGTGATAGTCCAGTTCTTC,CASSLEVVIVQFF